This is a list of T cell receptor beta chains from one sample in a study of shared clonotypes between healthy human individuals. The method was immunoSEQ multiplex PCR; TCRdb's version includes in-frame clones alone and lacks a portion of them. Among 2,500,000 or so clones listed, just under 95% were seen once. Sequencing was done on a sample of naive CD4+ T cells from PBMCs. These receptor sequences come from a man between 18 and 29 years old in good health. Some clones in this sample may be carry-over from other donors' samples. Both conserved end residues are part of each CDR3. Rows may omit the clone size; those that give it use once, few, many or a size class.

clone_size: few
v_call: TRBV28
cdr3_aa: CASSLRADTEAFF

clone_size: NA
v_call: TRBV15
cdr3_aa: CATLLEPGVQETQYF

clone_size: NA
v_call: TRBV5-1
cdr3_aa: CASSLGSKNIQYF

clone_size: NA
v_call: TRBV7-2
cdr3_aa: CASSPQGGLRNQPQHF

clone_size: NA
v_call: TRBV5-1
cdr3_aa: CASSLALAGTDTQYF

clone_size: NA
v_call: TRBV11-2
cdr3_aa: CASRPTGSTGELFF

clone_size: NA
v_call: TRBV6-5
cdr3_aa: CAIRPERQPRETQYF

clone_size: NA
v_call: TRBV9
cdr3_aa: CASSVSTDTQYF

clone_size: NA
v_call: TRBV4-1
cdr3_aa: CASSPGRGRAPEQYF

clone_size: NA
v_call: TRBV2
cdr3_aa: CASRPTSGSYEQYF

clone_size: NA
v_call: TRBV28
cdr3_aa: CASSPLRALNTEAFF

clone_size: NA
v_call: TRBV6-5
cdr3_aa: CASSRRGQGYEQYF

clone_size: NA
v_call: TRBV6-6
cdr3_aa: CASSPSPGLSKNIQYF

clone_size: NA
v_call: TRBV28
cdr3_aa: CASSLAVRGEQYF

clone_size: NA
v_call: TRBV19
cdr3_aa: CASSMRPGRMDTQYF

clone_size: once
v_call: TRBV27
cdr3_aa: CASSPGTRRLEQYF

clone_size: NA
v_call: TRBV19
cdr3_aa: CASSIVQGTDTQYF

clone_size: NA
v_call: TRBV2
cdr3_aa: CASRPRDGPYEQYF

clone_size: NA
v_call: TRBV5-1
cdr3_aa: CASSLDPRVETQYF

clone_size: NA
v_call: TRBV5-4
cdr3_aa: CASSVRGTFAEAFF

clone_size: NA
v_call: TRBV14
cdr3_aa: CASSQDWVATEAFF

clone_size: NA
v_call: TRBV28
cdr3_aa: CASSTNPGTSGRAFYEQYF

clone_size: NA
v_call: TRBV5-5
cdr3_aa: CASTLRTSSGNTIYF

clone_size: NA
v_call: TRBV4-2
cdr3_aa: CASSQEPDSLAYEQYF

clone_size: NA
v_call: TRBV7-2
cdr3_aa: CASSRSWGPTYGYTF

clone_size: NA
v_call: TRBV10-3
cdr3_aa: CAIARTGGLGETQYF

clone_size: NA
v_call: TRBV27
cdr3_aa: CASIGGGAREEQFF

clone_size: NA
v_call: TRBV18
cdr3_aa: CASSSGARSNYGYTF

clone_size: NA
v_call: TRBV4-2
cdr3_aa: CASSQDGTSGSSTFSYEQYF

clone_size: few
v_call: TRBV6-5
cdr3_aa: CASSYTRLDGELFF

clone_size: NA
v_call: TRBV7-9
cdr3_aa: CASSLGGGYTF

clone_size: NA
v_call: TRBV15
cdr3_aa: CATSRAGREKLFF

clone_size: once
v_call: TRBV2
cdr3_aa: CASVSGRALTDTQYF

clone_size: NA
v_call: TRBV7-3
cdr3_aa: CASSLTDAGLTGELFF

clone_size: NA
v_call: TRBV6-1
cdr3_aa: CASSEDRTVTEAFF

clone_size: once
v_call: TRBV5-1
cdr3_aa: CASSLGPPGGGYTF

clone_size: NA
v_call: TRBV19
cdr3_aa: CASSIRTGDYGYTF

clone_size: few
v_call: TRBV28
cdr3_aa: CASTEGAFGYTF

clone_size: NA
v_call: TRBV28
cdr3_aa: CASSKLAGGLLRRYF

clone_size: NA
v_call: TRBV9
cdr3_aa: CASSVSGGAAQPQHF

clone_size: NA
v_call: TRBV7-8
cdr3_aa: CASSPGQGAGQPQHF

clone_size: NA
v_call: TRBV7-9
cdr3_aa: CASSPSQGLKAFF

clone_size: NA
v_call: TRBV7-3
cdr3_aa: CASLRGDTEAFF

clone_size: NA
v_call: TRBV5-1
cdr3_aa: CASSFGGRGETQYF

clone_size: NA
v_call: TRBV7-6
cdr3_aa: CASSFAGLAGGWETQYF

clone_size: NA
v_call: TRBV11-2
cdr3_aa: CASSRLGGPQHF

clone_size: once
v_call: TRBV27
cdr3_aa: CASSLTAANTGELFF

clone_size: NA
v_call: TRBV9
cdr3_aa: CASSTQREGLQYF

clone_size: NA
v_call: TRBV18
cdr3_aa: CASSRIGGGGYEAFF

clone_size: NA
v_call: TRBV4-3
cdr3_aa: CASSQDFIGEAEAFF

clone_size: NA
v_call: TRBV19
cdr3_aa: CASKEPLRKEKLFF

clone_size: NA
v_call: TRBV11-2
cdr3_aa: CASSRRIPGADEQYF